What follows are 6 T cell receptor beta chains derived from one specimen sequenced in a study of response to subunit inactivated influenza vaccine. TCRdb re-analysed the RT-PCR reads in MiXCR, keeping a single row per CDR3 protein. Altogether around 150,000 distinct CDR3 sequences are present, 11% being singletons, with the ten largest covering around 11%. The sequences come from non-naive T cells sorted from PBMCs, collected 35 to 45 days after vaccination. The receptors here all came from a man between 50 and 59 years old who received an inactivated influenza vaccine.

The chain recombines TRBV4-3 with TRBJ1-1; the D gene is possibly TRBD1 (6 bases). Trimming cost V 0 bases and J 1 base, with 18 bases left between them. Germline V gene lookup returns CDR1 LGHNA and CDR2 YSLEER. The length of the CDR3 is 18 residues. CDR3 sequence: CASSQEDPLTGRNTEAFF. In DNA, the CDR3 is TGCGCCAGCAGCCAAGAAGACCCCTTGACAGGCAGGAACACTGAAGCTTTCTTT.

The V and J genes are TRBV19 and TRBJ1-1; TRBD1 matches at 7 bases. This CDR3 has 13 amino acids. Germline values: CDR1 LNHDA, CDR2 SQIVND (reference sequence). V lost 8 bases, J lost 1 base, and 4 bases stayed unmatched. The CDR3 region is CASLRQGNTEAFF. DNA of the CDR3: TGTGCCAGTCTTAGACAGGGGAACACTGAAGCTTTCTTT.

V and J are TRBV4-2 and TRBJ1-3; 8 nucleotides line up with TRBD1. The ends lost 0 bases at V and 3 bases at J; junction bases unmatched: 4. The length of the CDR3 is 16 residues. Germline-derived CDR1 and CDR2 are LGHNA and YNFKEQ. CDR3 residues: CASSQDTGGHGNTIYF. The CDR3 DNA reads TGTGCCAGCAGCCAAGATACAGGGGGACATGGAAACACCATATATTTT.

There are a few counts of this clonotype. V and J are TRBV6-1 and TRBJ2-1; TRBD2 aligns across 10 bases. CDR3 length: 15 amino acids. Germline-derived CDR1 and CDR2 are MNHNS and SASEGT. V lost 7 bases and J lost 10; bases outside the gene matches: 13. CDR3 nucleotide sequence: TGTGCCAGCACCCCCCTCGAAAGCGGGAGGGGAGAGCAGTTCTTC. Translation gives CASTPLESGRGEQFF.

This clonotype was recorded at least ten times. The V gene is TRBV5-1, the J gene TRBJ2-5; a weak D match, TRBD2 (6 bases). The CDR3 has 14 residues. V lost 0 bases to trimming and J lost 2 bases, with 8 bases between them. CDR1 and CDR2 from the germline V gene are SGHRS and YFSETQ. The CDR3 nucleotides read TGCGCCAGCAGCTTGGATGCGGGGCAAGAGACCCAGTACTTC. Protein sequence: CASSLDAGQETQYF.

This clonotype was found a few times. The chain combines TRBV25-1 with TRBJ2-5; 7 nucleotides align to TRBD2. The length of the CDR3 is 14 residues. V dropped 4 bases and J dropped 5; count of bases not matched to a gene: 7. Germline loops: CDR1 MGHDK, CDR2 SYGVNS. CDR3 amino acids: CASSAEAGRETQYF. CDR3 sequence (DNA): TGTGCCAGCAGTGCCGAAGCGGGGAGGGAGACCCAGTACTTC.